Following are 26 T cell receptor beta chains from one sample sequenced in a study of OX40 agonist ivuxolimab in advanced cancers. Libraries were prepared by immunoSEQ multiplex PCR; TCRdb keeps only in-frame clonotypes and omits some of them. This table holds roughly 30,000 clones, around nine tenths found once. Sequencing was performed on CD4+ or CD8+ T cells sorted from blood, taken in a trial of the OX40 agonist ivuxolimab. The receptors shown here come from an adult with an advanced solid tumor such as melanoma, head and neck, liver or kidney cancer.

The J gene is TRBJ1-1, the V gene TRBV5-1; the D gene is possibly TRBD1 (6 bases). Germline V gene sequence: CDR1 SGHRS, CDR2 YFSETQ. V dropped 7 bases and J dropped 8 bases, with 12 bases sitting between them. The CDR3 contains 11 residues. This CDR3 is CASAGEWEAFF. In DNA, the CDR3 is TGCGCCAGCGCAGGGGAATGGGAAGCTTTCTTT. The whole variable domain, remainder taken from reference TRBV5-1 and TRBJ1-1, is KAGVTQTPRYLIKTRGQQVTLSCSPISGHRSVSWYQQTPGQGLQFLFEYFSETQRNKGNFPGRFSGRQFSNSRSEMNVSTLELGDSALYLCASAGEWEAFFGQGTRLTVV.

This sequence joins TRBV28 and TRBJ2-7; the match to TRBD2 covers 15 bases. This CDR3 is built from 19 residues. With 5 bases clipped from V and 4 bases from J, the junction kept 15 bases outside the gene matches. Germline values: CDR1 MDHEN, CDR2 SYDVKM. Here the CDR3 reads CASSDQGGTSGRWEYEQYF. For the CDR3, the DNA is TGTGCCAGCAGTGACCAAGGCGGGACTAGCGGGAGGTGGGAATACGAGCAGTACTTC.

The rearrangement joins TRBV27 to TRBJ2-2; no definite D call. V was pared by 0 bases and J by 1 base, with 6 bases between. The CDR3 consists of 15 residues. Germline CDR1 MNHEY, CDR2 SMNVEV (reference sequence). This CDR3 is CASSLSGGNTGELFF. In DNA form, the CDR3 reads TGTGCCAGCAGTTTATCGGGCGGGAACACCGGGGAGCTGTTTTTT.

The V and J genes are TRBV27 and TRBJ2-1; TRBD2 matches at 13 bases. Trimming took 6 bases from V and 4 from J; bases not matched to a gene: 3. Germline V gene sequence: CDR1 MNHEY, CDR2 SMNVEV (reference sequence). CDR3 length equals 15 residues. CDR3 DNA sequence: TGTGCCAGCAGCGGACTAGCGGGAGAGTACAATGAGCAGTTCTTC. Its protein product is CASSGLAGEYNEQFF.

V gene TRBV4-1 combines with J gene TRBJ1-4; D is undetermined. CDR1 and CDR2 from the germline V gene are MGHRA and YSYEKL. V lost 1 base to trimming and J lost 4 bases, with 10 bases between them. The CDR3 spans 15 residues. CDR3 coding DNA: TGCGCCAGCAGCCAAGGGATTAGATTTAATGAAAAACTGTTTTTT. Translating it yields CASSQGIRFNEKLFF.

The chain couples TRBV15 to TRBJ2-1; TRBD2 matches at 8 bases. Trimming removed 5 bases from V and 2 bases from J; junction bases left unmatched: 8. Germline lookup yields CDR1 LNHNV and CDR2 YYDKDF (reference sequence). The CDR3 is 16 residues long. The CDR3 reads CATSPGVGRAYNEQFF. CDR3 in DNA: TGTGCCACCAGCCCCGGGGTCGGGAGGGCCTACAATGAGCAGTTCTTC.

The chain is built from TRBV7-8 and TRBJ2-3, with a tentative D call TRBD2 (5 bases). This CDR3 has 16 residues. CDR1 is SGHVS, CDR2 FQNEAQ, per germline. V lost 2 bases and J 1 base, leaving 13 bases between the germline ends. The CDR3: CASSLLLREGTDTQYF. The DNA for the CDR3 is TGTGCCAGCAGCTTATTACTCCGGGAAGGCACAGATACGCAGTATTTT.

With regard to this clone: A much larger clone lies one base from this, so it may be a read error. V and J are TRBV4-2 and TRBJ2-5, with TRBD2 matching 11 bases. Looked up from germline, CDR1 is LGHNA and CDR2 is YNFKEQ. The CDR3 sequence is 16 residues long. The ends lost 3 bases at V and 4 bases at J; junction bases unmatched: 7. CDR3 in DNA: TGTGCCAGCAGCCACACTAGCGGGGGAGGGGCAGAGACCCAGTACTTC. It codes for CASSHTSGGGAETQYF.

V usage is TRBV4-2 and J usage is TRBJ1-2; 7 bases line up with TRBD1. The CDR3 loop spans 18 amino acids. Germline CDR1 reads LGHNA; CDR2 reads YNFKEQ. With V trimmed by 2 bases and J by 2 bases, 14 bases remained unmatched. The DNA of the CDR3 is TGTGCCAGCAGCCAACCTATGGGGCGGGACAGACGAAACTATGGCTACACCTTC. Amino acid sequence: CASSQPMGRDRRNYGYTF.

This clone was observed a few times. This rearrangement joins TRBV11-2 to TRBJ2-1; no reliable D call. CDR1 is SGHAT and CDR2 is FQNNGV in the germline V gene. The germline V and J ends were trimmed by 5 bases and 7 bases, with 12 bases remaining between them. CDR3 length: 13 residues. CDR3 protein: CASSGYNGNEQFF. The CDR3 DNA is TGTGCCAGCAGCGGGTATAACGGAAATGAGCAGTTCTTC.

This rearrangement joins TRBV2 to TRBJ1-4; 7 nucleotides align to TRBD1. This CDR3 has 15 residues. Trimming took 2 bases from V and 8 from J; bases not matched to a gene: 8. CDR1 is SNHLY, CDR2 FYNNEI, per germline. CDR3 residues: CASSEPVQGGEKLFF. The CDR3 DNA reads TGTGCCAGCAGTGAACCGGTCCAGGGGGGAGAAAAACTGTTTTTT. Drawing the rest from reference TRBV2 and TRBJ1-4, the complete variable domain is EPEVTQTPSHQVTQMGQEVILRCVPISNHLYFYWYRQILGQKVEFLVSFYNNEISEKSEIFDDQFSVERPDGSNFTLKIRSTKLEDSAMYFCASSEPVQGGEKLFFGSGTQLSVL.

V and J are TRBV15 and TRBJ2-3; D is unclear. Trimming removed 5 bases at V and 3 bases at J, with 15 bases between. CDR3 length equals 15 residues. CDR1 is LNHNV and CDR2 is YYDKDF in the germline V gene (reference sequence). The CDR3 is CATSETRQKTDTQYF. CDR3 bases: TGTGCCACCAGCGAAACAAGGCAGAAGACAGATACGCAGTATTTT. Based on the CDR3 plus reference TRBV15 and TRBJ2-3, the full variable domain is DAMVIQNPRYQVTQFGKPVTLSCSQTLNHNVMYWYQQKSSQAPKLLFHYYDKDFNNEADTPDNFQSRRPNTSFCFLDIRSPGLGDTAMYLCATSETRQKTDTQYFGPGTRLTVL.

This rearrangement joins TRBV29-1 to TRBJ2-7; a possible D gene is TRBD2 (5 bases). From germline, CDR1 is SQVTM and CDR2 ANQGSEA. Between the trimmed V and J ends, which lost 7 bases and 4 bases, there was a span of 14 bases. The CDR3 is 12 amino acids. The CDR3 DNA follows: TGCAGCGGGCGGGCCTCTCCGTACGAGCAGTACTTC. Protein product: CSGRASPYEQYF.

The chain uses TRBV4-1 and TRBJ1-3; perhaps TRBD1 as D (5 bases). Trimming cost V 0 bases and J 4 bases, with 10 bases left between them. From germline, CDR1 is MGHRA and CDR2 YSYEKL. CDR3 length equals 15 residues. The DNA for the CDR3 is TGCGCCAGCAGCCAAGACGCAGGGAGAGGAAACACCATATATTTT. Translation: CASSQDAGRGNTIYF.

The V call is TRBV7-3, the J call TRBJ2-2, with D perhaps matching TRBD1 (6 bases). Germline CDR1 SGHTA, CDR2 FQGTGA. The V gene lost 5 bases and the J gene lost 0 bases, with 10 bases spanning the gap. The CDR3 is made up of 15 amino acids. This CDR3 is CASSLQGPNTGELFF. In DNA form, the CDR3 reads TGTGCCAGCAGCCTACAGGGTCCGAACACCGGGGAGCTGTTTTTT.

This rearrangement joins TRBV19 to TRBJ1-6; no clear D gene. This CDR3 contains 14 residues. V was cut by 1 base and J by 8 bases, with 9 bases left in between. Germline V gene sequence: CDR1 LNHDA, CDR2 SQIVND (reference sequence). The CDR3, as DNA: TGTGCCAGTAGTATAGTTCCGGATGATTCACCCCTCCACTTT. Translating it yields CASSIVPDDSPLHF.

The chain employs TRBV4-1 and TRBJ2-1; TRBD2 matches at 8 bases. The CDR3 is 15 residues long. Germline assignment: CDR1 MGHRA and CDR2 YSYEKL. Trimming at V came to 10 bases and at J to 8 bases, leaving 16 bases not matched to a gene. The CDR3 reads CATSAQAGAQYEQFF. For the CDR3, the DNA is TGCGCCACCTCGGCCCAAGCGGGAGCTCAGTATGAGCAGTTCTTC.

The V and J genes are TRBV28 and TRBJ2-7; tentatively, D is TRBD2 (5 bases). V lost 4 bases to trimming and J lost 9 bases, with 10 bases between them. Looked up from germline, CDR1 is MDHEN and CDR2 is SYDVKM. The CDR3 covers 11 residues. CDR3 sequence (DNA): TGTGCCAGCAGTTACCGGGAATCGCAGTACTTC. Its translation: CASSYRESQYF.

The chain recombines TRBV9 with TRBJ1-2; D is unclear. Germline lookup yields CDR1 SGDLS and CDR2 YYNGEE. Trimming cost V 0 bases and J 3 bases, with 9 bases left between them. The CDR3 sequence is 14 residues long. CDR3 sequence (DNA): TGTGCCAGCAGCGTAGGAGCAGCGGACTATGGCTACACCTTC. Protein: CASSVGAADYGYTF.

The chain links TRBV7-8 to TRBJ2-5, with TRBD2 identical over 10 bases. Germline V gene sequence: CDR1 SGHVS, CDR2 FQNEAQ. The CDR3 spans 15 residues. The V segment lost 5 bases and the J segment 4 bases; nucleotides outside the gene matches: 7. This CDR3 reads CASSHPGLAIETQYF. The CDR3, as DNA: TGTGCCAGCAGCCATCCGGGACTAGCGATAGAGACCCAGTACTTC.

The CDR3 DNA follows: TGTGCCAGCAGCTCGGACTGGCCCGTGGAAGCTTTCTTT. It is translated as CASSSDWPVEAFF. The chain combines TRBV5-6 with TRBJ1-1; D unresolved. The CDR3 is 13 amino acids. V was trimmed by 3 bases and J by 8 bases, leaving 14 bases between them. Germline V gene data show CDR1 as SGHDT and CDR2 as YYEEEE.

CDR3 nucleotides: TGCGCCAGCAGCTTTAACGGACCTAGCTCCTACAATGAGCAGTTCTTC. Its translation: CASSFNGPSSYNEQFF. The chain carries TRBV4-1 and TRBJ2-1; D is ambiguous. V lost 5 bases, J lost 0 bases, and 14 bases lay in between. Germline V lookup: CDR1 MGHRA, CDR2 YSYEKL. CDR3 length equals 16 residues.

Details on this clone: Other nucleotide sequences from this sample produce the same CDR3. This chain links TRBV11-1 with TRBJ2-1, with D perhaps matching TRBD1 or TRBD2 (6 bases each). CDR1 SGHAT and CDR2 FQDESV come from the germline V gene (reference sequence). V lost 3 bases and J lost 8, with 20 bases in between. The length of the CDR3 is 16 residues. The CDR3 DNA reads TGTGCCAGCAGCTTTCGCGGGACACTTCCCAGCGATGAGCAGTTCTTC. Its translation is CASSFRGTLPSDEQFF.

The gene calls are TRBV6-5 and TRBJ2-2; D is ambiguous. V dropped 2 bases and J dropped 0 bases, with 4 bases sitting between them. The V gene's germline CDR1 is MNHEY and CDR2 SVGAGI. This CDR3 has 14 residues. In DNA, the CDR3 is TGTGCCAGCAGTTACGGGGCGAACACCGGGGAGCTGTTTTTT. Translating gives CASSYGANTGELFF.

The count of this clone is one. The chain is built from TRBV28 and TRBJ2-7; TRBD1 is a possible D gene (6 bases). Trimming left V 5 bases short and J 2 bases short, with 10 bases between. Germline assignment: CDR1 MDHEN and CDR2 SYDVKM. The CDR3 spans 13 residues. The CDR3, as DNA: TGTGCCAGCAGTGCAACAGGGCCCTACGAGCAGTACGTC. Translation gives CASSATGPYEQYV.

J is TRBJ2-7 and V is TRBV27; D is unclear. Germline CDR1 is MNHEY and CDR2 is SMNVEV (reference sequence). The CDR3 is 14 amino acids. V shed 8 bases and J shed 0 bases, with 14 bases lying between them. This CDR3 reads CASRLEGFSYEQYF. DNA for the CDR3: TGTGCCAGCCGCCTTGAAGGGTTCTCCTACGAGCAGTACTTC.